Below, 2 T cell receptor beta chains from the same sample are listed, as sequenced in a study of blood T cell repertoires in COVID-19. Using immunoSEQ multiplex PCR, the repertoire was profiled, and TCRdb retains in-frame clones only, with some absent. The table records 200,000 or so clones, around 86% of them present only once. Sequencing used peripheral blood. Receptors originate from a man aged 80 or over with acute or convalescent COVID-19.

V is TRBV28 and J is TRBJ2-7; 7 bases match TRBD1. The CDR3 sequence is 14 residues long. Germline CDR1 MDHEN, CDR2 SYDVKM. Unmatched junction bases numbered 9, after V lost 8 bases and J lost 2 bases. CDR3 coding DNA: TGTGCCAGCCAGACAGGGTCAGGCGCCTACGAGCAGTACTTC. Translated: CASQTGSGAYEQYF.

This chain joins TRBV2 and TRBJ1-2, with 7 bases lining up with TRBD1. Trimming removed 4 bases from V and 2 bases from J; junction bases left unmatched: 4. CDR1 is SNHLY and CDR2 is FYNNEI in the germline V gene. The CDR3 contains 14 residues. The CDR3 nucleotides are TGTGCCAGCAGTGTCTTACAGGGGAACTATGGCTACACCTTC. Its protein product is CASSVLQGNYGYTF.